One TCR beta chain is described in this entry. Antigen unknown. The V gene's germline CDR1 is SQVTM and CDR2 ANQGSEA. The CDR3 has 14 residues. J lost 2 bases, V lost 3 bases, and 5 bases had no gene match. The data originate from a study of a mutant IDH1 vaccine in newly diagnosed glioma. On the study more broadly: Patients under treatment included around 60% males and about 38% females and had a mean age of approximately 40 years. Patients arrived already treated with radiotherapy, temozolomide, or both, most having had both.

Time point: baseline, week 1 (first vaccination visit). As for treatment: pre-vaccination baseline after standard-of-care therapy. Donors had new WHO grade 3 or 4 IDH1-mutant, ATRX-lost astrocytomas. The repertoire was sequenced with immunoSEQ multiplex PCR; TCRdb's copy has only in-frame clones and lacks some. The profile shows roughly 86,000 clones, just under 80% of them singletons. Study results and limitations: Any relationship between pseudoprogression and changes in top peripheral T cell clonotypes seemed absent.

This TCR was recovered from a man aged 40-49 years with glioma. The rearrangement joins TRBV29-1 to TRBJ2-7, with 9 bases identical to TRBD2. Material: PBMCs, obtained from a glioma patient treated with radiotherapy, temozolomide or both. For the CDR3, the DNA is TGCAGCGTTGATGCGGGGGGGAGCCCCTACGAGCAGTACTTC. Translation gives CSVDAGGSPYEQYF.